This T cell receptor (beta chain) is drawn from a study of T cell responses to AZD1222 COVID-19 vaccine (dated by TCRdb to the early 2020s). Study-wide context: AZD1222 recipients given second doses at about 4 weeks or at about 12 weeks were pooled, since spike-specific TCR depth and breadth were not found to differ between the two schedules. TCR sequencing was performed for about 240 trial participants, of whom some 200 were given two doses of AZD1222 and 26 were given two doses of MenACWY control vaccine. Trial participants were enrolled by age into subgroups of 18-55, 56-69 and 70-plus years, and around 150, 29 and 61 TCR-sequenced participants, respectively, were included in these subgroups. Beyond this particular receptor, the publication reports: Participants were mostly white British, with more females than males. The authors suggested clonal diversity may have been underestimated. Epitopes outside the regions mutated in the B.1.351 and B.1.1.7 variants were reportedly recognized by nearly half of the unique spike-specific TCRs. A significant rise in spike-specific TCR breadth and depth was observed after two AZD1222 doses relative to day 0 and relative to MenACWY recipients. No day 14 peak-response samples were available, so repertoires were characterized only after the peak T cell response. Conclusions about previously exposed vaccinees were limited because only a handful of AZD1222 recipients were SARS-CoV-2 seropositive at baseline. The 56-69-year group was small, and its depth increase did not reach significance, likely because of low power. The whole spike protein was spanned by vaccine-associated CD4 TCRs, and dominant responses were seen in regions 160-218 and 743-854.

In light of the paper, this sample's time point label describes: baseline before first vaccination. Vaccinee samples came from UK trials COV001 and COV002, including a single-blind randomized controlled phase 2/3 trial of AZD1222 (ChAdOx1 nCoV-19) in healthy adults. For TCRbeta chain sequencing, PBMC samples were collected from trial participants at day 0 and at day 28 after the second dose. The CDR3 regions of human TCRbeta chains were subjected to immunosequencing. As for how the authors treated the data: Repertoire TCRs were checked for matches against a reference library of SARS-CoV-2-specific TCRs that had been generated using the MIRA antigen-specificity platform. Breadth was defined as the fraction of unique TCRs that were SARS-CoV-2-associated. Depth was defined as the fraction of total T cells that were SARS-CoV-2-associated. Using the MIRA data, each spike-specific TCR was assigned both to the spike region to which the TCR was reactive and to a CD4 or CD8 class. Log10-transformed breadth and depth values were compared by one-way ANOVA with Sidak's multiple comparisons tests. This is the immuneACCESS table as TCRdb keeps it, with only in-frame sequences that have V and J called. A part of the clones is gone; compared with another copy, unresolved V genes explain less than half, and the rest is unexplained. V, J and clone size are those of that table, while D and trimming were read from the DNA. Within this sample are 70,000 to 90,000 clones, with over 85% of them counted one time only. The ten top clones hold 2.5% to 3.5% of the sample.

The count of this clone is one. This clone's antigen is unknown. The sample holds no much larger clone one base away, and base qualities are not on file. V has 1 base trimmed and J has 3 bases trimmed; junction bases matching no gene number 11. The CDR3 spans 17 residues, from the cysteine through the phenylalanine. The CDR3 DNA has 51 bases and is translated from base 1. For CDR1 and CDR2, the germline V gene lists MDHEN and SYDVKM. The chain is made from TRBV28 and TRBJ1-2; TRBD1 lines up with 7 middle nucleotides. The receptor's source is an adult in good health. Sequenced here: peripheral blood, sampled on day 0 of AZD1222 vaccination. The bases read TGTGCCAGCAGTTTATCAGACAGGGCCCTATCGGACTATGGCTACACCTTC. This encodes CASSLSDRALSDYGYTF.